The clone carrying this TCR beta chain was counted a single time. Trimming stripped 6 bases from V and 7 bases from J, with 20 bases between. The CDR3 is 15 residues long. Germline-derived CDR1 and CDR2 are LNHDA and SQIVND (reference sequence). The sample is drawn from a study of blood T cell repertoires in COVID-19. Using immunoSEQ multiplex PCR, the repertoire was profiled, and TCRdb retains in-frame clones only, with some absent. The table records tens of thousands of clones, around 83% of them present only once. The genes are TRBV19 and TRBJ2-3, with D possibly being TRBD1 (7 bases). Sequencing input: peripheral blood. This TCR was recovered from a man aged 50 to 60 with active COVID-19. CDR3 sequence reads: CASRTSETGRNTQYF. The CDR3 nucleotides are TGTGCCAGTAGGACCTCGGAGACAGGGAGGAATACGCAGTATTTT. The variable domain in full, completed from reference TRBV19 and TRBJ2-3, reads DGGITQSPKYLFRKEGQNVTLSCEQNLNHDAMYWYRQDPGQGLRLIYYSQIVNDFQKGDIAEGYSVSREKKESFPLTVTSAQKNPTAFYLCASRTSETGRNTQYFGPGTRLTVL.